The 14 T cell receptor beta chains below all came from one sample that was sequenced in a study of cytomegalovirus exposure and HLA in healthy donors. The PCR ran on 60 Vbeta and 13 Jbeta primers. Assay used: immunoSEQ multiplex PCR; TCRdb lists only in-frame clones, some missing. This sample has around 120,000 clones; 75% to 90% occur once, and the top ten carry around 4.1%. The sample taken for sequencing was PBMCs. These receptors all stem from a woman between 40 and 50 years old in good health and CMV-seronegative.

This rearrangement joins TRBV9 to TRBJ2-2; 9 bases fit TRBD2. J was trimmed by 1 base and V by 3 bases; bases with no gene match: 1. This CDR3 comprises 15 residues. The germline V gene has CDR1 SGDLS and CDR2 YYNGEE. The CDR3 protein is CASSASGVNTGELFF. CDR3 DNA sequence: TGTGCCAGCAGCGCTAGCGGGGTGAACACCGGGGAGCTGTTTTTT.

The chain employs TRBV5-1 and TRBJ2-1; 11 bases fit TRBD2. Unmatched junction bases numbered 5, after V lost 4 bases and J lost 5 bases. This CDR3 comprises 15 residues. Germline V lookup: CDR1 SGHRS, CDR2 YFSETQ. This CDR3 is CASSQLAGGDNEQFF. DNA of the CDR3: TGCGCCAGCAGCCAGCTAGCGGGAGGAGACAATGAGCAGTTCTTC. The whole variable domain, remainder taken from reference TRBV5-1 and TRBJ2-1, is KAGVTQTPRYLIKTRGQQVTLSCSPISGHRSVSWYQQTPGQGLQFLFEYFSETQRNKGNFPGRFSGRQFSNSRSEMNVSTLELGDSALYLCASSQLAGGDNEQFFGPGTRLTVL.

CDR3 bases: TGCGCCAGCTCCTTTAGCGGGGGCACAGATACGCAGTATTTT. This encodes CASSFSGGTDTQYF. V gene TRBV5-1 combines with J gene TRBJ2-3; 8 bases agree with TRBD2. This CDR3 comprises 14 residues. Germline-derived CDR1 and CDR2 are SGHRS and YFSETQ. J lost 1 base, V lost 7 bases, and 5 bases had no gene match.

This clone was seen only a few times. This sequence joins TRBV9 and TRBJ2-2; D might be TRBD2 (6 bases). The CDR3 covers 15 residues. From germline, CDR1 is SGDLS and CDR2 YYNGEE. V dropped 1 base and J dropped 5 bases, with 12 bases sitting between them. CDR3 sequence reads: CASSVNGGRTGELFF. CDR3 bases: TGTGCCAGCAGCGTAAACGGGGGAAGGACCGGGGAGCTGTTTTTT.

The chain links TRBV5-1 to TRBJ2-7; 10 nucleotides line up with TRBD1. Germline V gives CDR1 SGHRS, CDR2 YFSETQ. The CDR3 loop spans 17 amino acids. Germline trimming cut 0 bases from V and 3 bases from J; bases unmatched to any gene: 9. The CDR3 DNA follows: TGCGCCAGCAGCTTGGAAGGTGGGGGGACAGGGGACTACGAGCAGTACTTC. It encodes CASSLEGGGTGDYEQYF.

This chain links TRBV4-2 with TRBJ2-2; possible D gene TRBD2, 6 bases. The V end lost 8 bases, the J end lost 8 bases, and 21 bases lay between the germline ends. This CDR3 has 15 residues. CDR1 and CDR2 from the germline V gene are LGHNA and YNFKEQ. The CDR3 loop is CASGDGTQVGGELFF. In DNA, the CDR3 is TGTGCCAGCGGCGACGGGACTCAGGTCGGGGGGGAGCTGTTTTTT.

J is TRBJ2-1 and V is TRBV12-5, with 10 nucleotides matching TRBD2. CDR1 and CDR2 from the germline V gene are LGHNT and FRNRAP. This CDR3 is built from 17 residues. The DNA of the CDR3 is TGTGCCCTCCCCAGGGCTAGCGGGGGCCCCGGCCGCAATGAGCAGTTCTTC. It specifies CALPRASGGPGRNEQFF.

The CDR3 DNA reads as TGTGCCAGCAGCCTTTCGACTAGCGGGAGAGCAGATACGCAGTATTTT. Its protein product is CASSLSTSGRADTQYF. V gene TRBV9 combines with J gene TRBJ2-3; 12 bases align to TRBD2. Trimming took 4 bases from V and 4 from J; bases not matched to a gene: 7. The CDR3 has 16 amino acids. Germline values: CDR1 SGDLS, CDR2 YYNGEE. Combining the CDR3 with reference TRBV9 and TRBJ2-3 gives the whole variable domain DSGVTQTPKHLITATGQRVTLRCSPRSGDLSVYWYQQSLDQGLQFLIQYYNGEERAKGNILERFSAQQFPDLHSELNLSSLELGDSALYFCASSLSTSGRADTQYFGPGTRLTVL.

The chain employs TRBV28 and TRBJ2-7, with 7 positions matching TRBD1. CDR1 is MDHEN, CDR2 SYDVKM, per germline. The CDR3 length is 17 residues. V shed 4 bases and J 6 bases; nucleotides not matched to a gene: 18. The CDR3 coding sequence is TGTGCCAGCAGTTCGACTAAGGGGTCAGGGGGACGAAGCGAGCAGTACTTC. Protein sequence: CASSSTKGSGGRSEQYF.

The V call is TRBV4-3, the J call TRBJ2-7, with D tentatively TRBD1 (6 bases). The CDR3 has 14 amino acids. Deletions cut 3 bases from V and 1 base from J, with 10 bases between. Germline V gives CDR1 LGHNA, CDR2 YSLEER. The CDR3 DNA follows: TGCGCCAGCAGCCAGGCTAGGGGGTCCTACGAGCAGTACTTC. This encodes CASSQARGSYEQYF.

The chain carries TRBV5-1 and TRBJ2-7, with 7 bases fitting TRBD1. V shed 4 bases and J 3 bases; nucleotides not matched to a gene: 4. Germline V gene sequence: CDR1 SGHRS, CDR2 YFSETQ. The CDR3 runs 13 residues. CDR3 loop: CASSPRDSYEQYF. The CDR3 bases are TGCGCCAGCAGCCCAAGGGACAGCTACGAGCAGTACTTC.

This chain links TRBV28 with TRBJ2-1; 9 nucleotides agree with TRBD2. With 5 bases clipped from V and 10 bases from J, the junction kept 9 bases outside the gene matches. Germline V gene lookup returns CDR1 MDHEN and CDR2 SYDVKM. The CDR3 contains 14 residues. Here the CDR3 DNA reads TGTGCCAGCAGTACCGGGACTAGCTACGAGGAGCAGTTCTTC. Protein sequence: CASSTGTSYEEQFF.

The chain links TRBV5-1 to TRBJ1-1, with D unresolved. The V gene's germline CDR1 is SGHRS and CDR2 YFSETQ. Trimming took 5 bases from V and 7 from J, leaving 9 bases between them. CDR3 size: 11 residues. CDR3 bases: TGCGCCAGCAGAATGAGGAGTGAAGCTTTCTTT. It translates to CASRMRSEAFF.

This clone appeared once. CDR3 bases: TGTGCCAGCAGTGATTCCCGAGGGTGGGACATCGACAATGAGCAGTTCTTC. Amino acids: CASSDSRGWDIDNEQFF. The chain recombines TRBV6-1 with TRBJ2-1, with D maybe TRBD1 (6 bases). The CDR3 extends over 17 amino acids. The germline gives CDR1 MNHNS, CDR2 SASEGT. V was pared by 3 bases and J by 5 bases, with 20 bases between.